These 26 T cell receptor beta chains were all obtained from the same sample, sequenced in a study of T cells in Graves' hyperthyroidism and ophthalmopathy. TCR beta CDR3 sequences were amplified from RNA transcripts. First-round RT-PCR with HTBI primers amplified the TCR CDR3 region. MiXCR, applied by TCRdb to the multiplex PCR reads, yields one record per CDR3 protein. This table has hundreds of thousands of distinct CDR3 sequences, roughly 14% appearing once. The specimen sequenced was blood. These receptors all come from a woman aged 40 to 50 with Graves' ophthalmopathy.

The chain has TRBV6-1 and TRBJ1-2; weak D call: TRBD1 (6 bases). V was pared by 4 bases and J by 4 bases, with 13 bases between. The germline CDR1 and CDR2 sequences are MNHNS and SASEGT. The CDR3 is made up of 14 amino acids. CDR3 sequence: CASSARGRGYGYTF. The CDR3 nucleotides read TGTGCCAGCAGTGCACGGGGGCGGGGCTATGGCTACACCTTC.

This clonotype occurred many times. V is TRBV20-1 and J is TRBJ2-5; TRBD2 agrees at 7 bases. V trimming: 1 base; J trimming: 5 bases; junction bases outside the gene matches: 7. CDR1 is DFQATT and CDR2 is SNEGSKA in the germline V gene (reference sequence). The CDR3 has 14 residues. CDR3 coding DNA: TGCAGTGCTAGAGCCAGCGGGGTCCGGGAGACCCAGTACTTC. The encoded protein is CSARASGVRETQYF.

This chain connects TRBV29-1 to TRBJ1-1; D might be TRBD1 (6 bases). V lost 4 bases and J 0 bases, leaving 15 bases between the germline ends. CDR3 length equals 15 residues. Germline values: CDR1 SQVTM, CDR2 ANQGSEA. The DNA for the CDR3 is TGCAGCGTTGCTAGGGGGGCCCGCCTGAACACTGAAGCTTTCTTT. Its translation: CSVARGARLNTEAFF.

In DNA, the CDR3 is TGTGCCAGCAACAGACTAGCGGAGATCCCCGACGAGCAGTACTTC. Protein sequence: CASNRLAEIPDEQYF. The J gene is TRBJ2-7, the V gene TRBV11-2; 9 positions agree with TRBD2. Germline loops: CDR1 SGHAT, CDR2 FQNNGV. The junction had 12 bases not matched to a gene; V was cut back by 7 bases and J by 5 bases. This CDR3 has 15 amino acids. The whole variable domain, filled in from reference TRBV11-2 and TRBJ2-7, reads EAGVAQSPRYKIIEKRQSVAFWCNPISGHATLYWYQQILGQGPKLLIQFQNNGVVDDSQLPKDRFSAERLKGVDSTLKIQPAKLEDSAVYLCASNRLAEIPDEQYFGPGTRLTVT.

The chain carries TRBV4-3 and TRBJ1-5; a weak D match, TRBD1 (5 bases). The CDR3 has 15 amino acids. CDR1 LGHNA and CDR2 YSLEER come from the germline V gene. Trimming stripped 0 bases from V and 5 bases from J, with 11 bases between. This chain's CDR3 is CASSQDRQGYQPQHF. The CDR3 nucleotides read TGCGCCAGCAGCCAAGATCGGCAGGGCTATCAGCCCCAGCATTTT.

This clonotype came up many times. This chain joins TRBV4-2 and TRBJ2-5, with D perhaps matching TRBD2 (5 bases). With 0 bases removed from V and 7 bases from J, the gap between germline ends came to 9 bases. This CDR3 is built from 13 residues. Germline V CDR1 and CDR2: LGHNA, YNFKEQ. The chain's CDR3 is CASSQELAGTQYF. Here the CDR3 DNA reads TGTGCCAGCAGCCAAGAGCTAGCAGGGACCCAGTACTTC.

This clonotype was observed at least ten times. The chain has TRBV15 and TRBJ1-6; 10 bases are shared with TRBD1. CDR3 length: 15 residues. V lost 5 bases to trimming and J lost 8 bases; unmatched junction nucleotides: 6. The V gene's germline CDR1 is LNHNV and CDR2 YYDKDF (reference sequence). Here the CDR3 DNA reads TGTGCCACCAGCTTCGAGGACAGGGGGGATTCACCCCTCCACTTT. Amino acid sequence: CATSFEDRGDSPLHF.

The chain employs TRBV15 and TRBJ2-5, with 11 nucleotides matching TRBD1. V gave up 4 bases and J gave up 5 bases; unmatched junction bases: 6. The CDR3 contains 15 residues. CDR1 is LNHNV and CDR2 is YYDKDF in the germline V gene (reference sequence). The CDR3: CATSKGQGAGETQYF. The CDR3 DNA reads as TGTGCCACCAGCAAAGGACAGGGGGCAGGGGAGACCCAGTACTTC.

In regard to this clonotype: At one boundary the junction diverges from the germline segment, which might be a read error. J is TRBJ1-2 and V is TRBV6-2 or TRBV6-3; no definite D call. The germline CDR1 and CDR2 sequences are MNHEY and SVGEGT. The length of the CDR3 is 13 residues. This CDR3 is CASSYSMDYGYTF. The CDR3 nucleotides are TGTGCCAGCAGTTACTCGATGGACTATGGCTATACCTTC.

This clonotype was seen ten or more times. The chain carries TRBV20-1 and TRBJ2-7; 8 bases line up with TRBD2. This CDR3 is built from 15 residues. V shed 3 bases, J shed 0 bases, and the junction held 7 bases outside the gene matches. From germline, CDR1 is DFQATT and CDR2 SNEGSKA (reference sequence). CDR3 nucleotides: TGCAGTGCTAGGGCATCCGGGACTAGCTCCTACGAGCAGTACTTC. Translated: CSARASGTSSYEQYF.

This clonotype was found many times. The CDR3 loop reads CASVDRQGYSNQPQHF. Here the CDR3 DNA reads TGTGCCAGCGTTGATCGACAGGGTTATAGCAATCAGCCCCAGCATTTT. The chain uses TRBV19 and TRBJ1-5; 7 bases agree with TRBD1. This CDR3 has 16 amino acids. Trimming cost V 9 bases and J 0 bases; bases outside gene matches: 11. Germline loops: CDR1 LNHDA, CDR2 SQIVND (reference sequence).

This clonotype was counted a few times. The chain has TRBV29-1 and TRBJ2-5, with D unresolved. The V end lost 0 bases, the J end lost 5 bases, and 7 bases lay between the germline ends. The CDR3 is made up of 12 amino acids. Germline V gene sequence: CDR1 SQVTM, CDR2 ANQGSEA. The CDR3 here is CSVEDSPETQYF. CDR3 nucleotide sequence: TGCAGCGTTGAAGATTCCCCGGAGACCCAGTACTTC.

This clonotype was counted at least ten times. The chain uses TRBV6-1 and TRBJ2-7; 11 bases match TRBD2. J was trimmed by 3 bases and V by 6 bases; bases with no gene match: 7. This CDR3 has 15 residues. The germline V gene has CDR1 MNHNS and CDR2 SASEGT. This chain's CDR3 is CASRTLAGGFYEQYF. CDR3 coding DNA: TGTGCCAGCAGGACCCTAGCGGGAGGCTTCTACGAGCAGTACTTC.

This clonotype has ten or more counts. The chain employs TRBV6-5 and TRBJ2-5; no reliable D call. Germline CDR1 MNHEY, CDR2 SVGAGI. The V and J ends lost 6 bases and 2 bases respectively, with 13 bases between them. The CDR3 runs to 14 residues. This CDR3 reads CASRYGGLQETQYF. Written as DNA, the CDR3 is TGTGCCAGCAGATACGGTGGCCTACAAGAGACCCAGTACTTC.

In this sample, this clonotype turned up a few times. The germline gene is not matched at one end of the junction; a read error may be the cause. This rearrangement joins TRBV7-7 to TRBJ2-5; perhaps TRBD2 as D (7 bases). CDR1 SSHAT and CDR2 FNYEAQ come from the germline V gene (reference sequence). CDR3 length: 15 amino acids. DNA of the CDR3: TGTGCTAGCAGCTTCGGGGGGCCGGGGCAAGAGACCCAGTACTTC. Translation gives CASSFGGPGQETQYF.

At least ten counts were recorded for this clonotype. This chain uses TRBV19 with TRBJ1-5; the match to TRBD1 covers 10 bases. V was pared by 2 bases and J by 5 bases, with 6 bases of the junction left unmatched. This CDR3 region has 16 residues. CDR1 and CDR2 (germline): LNHDA, SQIVND (reference sequence). CDR3 sequence: CASSIFGTGADQPQHF. CDR3 nucleotide sequence: TGTGCCAGTAGTATATTTGGGACAGGGGCGGATCAGCCCCAGCATTTT.

This clonotype was seen at least ten times. The gene calls are TRBV9 and TRBJ1-2; the D gene is possibly TRBD1 (5 bases). The CDR3 runs to 14 residues. V shed 4 bases and J shed 0 bases, with 10 bases lying between them. Germline V gene data show CDR1 as SGDLS and CDR2 as YYNGEE. CDR3 nucleotide sequence: TGTGCCAGCAGCAGCGAGGGGACTAACTATGGCTACACCTTC. Residues: CASSSEGTNYGYTF.

In this sample, this clonotype turned up a few times. The chain joins TRBV2 to TRBJ1-6; TRBD1 matches 9 bases. Germline CDR1 SNHLY, CDR2 FYNNEI. The CDR3 runs 13 residues. V shed 7 bases and J 11 bases; nucleotides not matched to a gene: 6. Here the CDR3 reads CASKGQGWTPLHF. CDR3 nucleotides: TGTGCCAGCAAGGGACAGGGATGGACACCCCTCCACTTT.

This clonotype came up many times. V usage is TRBV6-1 and J usage is TRBJ2-5, with TRBD1 matching 8 bases. This CDR3 comprises 13 residues. CDR1 and CDR2 (germline): MNHNS, SASEGT. J gave up 3 bases and V 6 bases, and 3 bases lay outside the gene matches. The chain's CDR3 is CASRDRAEETQYF. For the CDR3, the DNA is TGTGCCAGCAGGGACAGGGCCGAAGAGACCCAGTACTTC.

In its sample, this clonotype was seen many times. The rearrangement joins TRBV30 to TRBJ1-2; D is unresolved. Germline CDR1 reads GTSNPN; CDR2 reads SVGIG (reference sequence). The CDR3 sequence is 13 residues long. With 0 bases removed from V and 0 bases from J, the gap between germline ends came to 5 bases. As DNA, the CDR3 is TGTGCCTGGAGTGTACCCCCTAACTATGGCTACACCTTC. Encoded protein: CAWSVPPNYGYTF.

At least ten counts were recorded for this clonotype. The V and J genes are TRBV6-1 and TRBJ1-5; D unclear. Trimming took off 5 bases at V and 2 bases at J, with 19 bases between the two ends. CDR3 length equals 17 residues. Germline CDR1 reads MNHNS; CDR2 reads SASEGT. The CDR3 region is CASSKSRGEGGNQPQHF. Written as DNA, the CDR3 is TGTGCCAGCAGTAAGTCACGGGGAGAAGGTGGCAATCAGCCCCAGCATTTT.

Many counts were recorded for this clonotype. The rearrangement uses TRBV2 and TRBJ1-5, with D perhaps TRBD1 (5 bases). The CDR3 runs 12 residues. The V end lost 7 bases, the J end lost 6 bases, and 10 bases lay between the germline ends. The germline gives CDR1 SNHLY, CDR2 FYNNEI. In DNA, the CDR3 is TGTGCCAGCAAGCCAGGGACTCAGCCCCAGCATTTT. Translation: CASKPGTQPQHF.

CDR3 sequence reads: CASSFAWDFASGYTF. The CDR3 coding sequence is TGTGCCAGCAGCTTTGCATGGGATTTCGCTTCTGGCTACACCTTC. J is TRBJ1-2 and V is TRBV7-2; no clear D gene. CDR1 and CDR2 (germline): SGHTA, FQGNSA. V shed 3 bases and J shed 7 bases, with 18 bases lying between them. This CDR3 region has 15 residues.

This clonotype showed up many times. This chain uses TRBV20-1 with TRBJ2-7, with D possibly being TRBD2 (5 bases). Germline CDR1 reads DFQATT; CDR2 reads SNEGSKA (reference sequence). V gave up 3 bases and J gave up 2 bases, with 11 bases separating them. This CDR3 spans 13 amino acids. The CDR3, as DNA: TGCAGTGCTAGCCGGGATGACACCTACGAGCAGTACTTC. Its protein is CSASRDDTYEQYF.

Ten or more counts support this clonotype. This rearrangement joins TRBV20-1 to TRBJ2-7; D is unclear. The CDR3 spans 14 residues. Trimming removed 6 bases at V and 3 bases at J, with 18 bases between. CDR1 and CDR2 from the germline V gene are DFQATT and SNEGSKA (reference sequence). For the CDR3, the DNA is TGCAGTGCCAAGAATTACCCCTGGGACTACGAGCAGTACTTC. Its protein is CSAKNYPWDYEQYF.

The V gene is TRBV6-2 or TRBV6-3, the J gene TRBJ2-7; TRBD2 agrees at 9 bases. Germline CDR1 MNHEY, CDR2 SVGEGT. CDR3 length equals 17 residues. J lost 2 bases, V lost 7 bases, and 15 bases had no gene match. CDR3 in DNA: TGTGCCAGCACCAACCGGCTAGCGGGACTAGGGGCCTACGAGCAGTACTTC. Residues: CASTNRLAGLGAYEQYF.